A single sample is the source of the 2 T cell receptor beta chains below, sequenced in a study of control samples from healthy donors and cancer patients. The assay was immunoSEQ multiplex PCR, and TCRdb's table has in-frame clones only and misses some. The sample yields 110,000 to 150,000 clones, under 90% seen once. Sequencing used blood. The receptors here all came from a man between 25 and 39 years old in good health.

The chain has TRBV19 and TRBJ2-1, with 10 bases lining up with TRBD1. V was pared by 3 bases and J by 8 bases, with 13 bases of the junction left unmatched. CDR3 length equals 17 residues. In germline, CDR1 is LNHDA, CDR2 SQIVND (reference sequence). CDR3 residues: CASSIGGGRTGGDEQFF. DNA of the CDR3: TGTGCCAGTAGTATTGGCGGCGGGAGGACAGGGGGGGATGAGCAGTTCTTC.

In nucleotides, the CDR3 is TGTGCCAGCAGCGTAACCGGGGCCCAAGAGACCCAGTACTTC. Residues: CASSVTGAQETQYF. The chain joins TRBV7-8 to TRBJ2-5, with D perhaps assigned TRBD1 or TRBD2 (5 bases each). Germline CDR1 is SGHVS and CDR2 is FQNEAQ. The CDR3 loop spans 14 amino acids. V lost 5 bases to trimming and J lost 1 base, with 11 bases between them.